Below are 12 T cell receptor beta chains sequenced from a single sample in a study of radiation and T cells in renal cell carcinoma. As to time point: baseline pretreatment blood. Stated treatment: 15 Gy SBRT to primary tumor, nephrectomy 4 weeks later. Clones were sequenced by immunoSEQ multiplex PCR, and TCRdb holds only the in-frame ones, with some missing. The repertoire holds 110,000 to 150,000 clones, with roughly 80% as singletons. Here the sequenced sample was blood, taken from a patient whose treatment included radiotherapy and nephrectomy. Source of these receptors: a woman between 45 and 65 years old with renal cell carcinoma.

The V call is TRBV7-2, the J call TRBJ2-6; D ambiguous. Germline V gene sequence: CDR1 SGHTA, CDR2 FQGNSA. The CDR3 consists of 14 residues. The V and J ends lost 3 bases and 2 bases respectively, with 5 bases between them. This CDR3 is CASSFRTGANVLTF. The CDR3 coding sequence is TGTGCCAGCAGCTTTCGGACTGGGGCCAACGTCCTGACTTTC. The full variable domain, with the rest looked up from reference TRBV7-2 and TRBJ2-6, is GAGVSQSPSNKVTEKGKDVELRCDPISGHTALYWYRQSLGQGLEFLIYFQGNSAPDKSGLPSDRFSAERTGGSVSTLTIQRTQQEDSAVYLCASSFRTGANVLTFGAGSRLTVL.

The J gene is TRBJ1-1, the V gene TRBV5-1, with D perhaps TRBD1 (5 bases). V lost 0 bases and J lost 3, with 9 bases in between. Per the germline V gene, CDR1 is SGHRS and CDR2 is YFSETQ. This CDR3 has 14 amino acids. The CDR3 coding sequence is TGCGCCAGCAGCTTGGAACAGGAGGACACTGAAGCTTTCTTT. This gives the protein CASSLEQEDTEAFF.

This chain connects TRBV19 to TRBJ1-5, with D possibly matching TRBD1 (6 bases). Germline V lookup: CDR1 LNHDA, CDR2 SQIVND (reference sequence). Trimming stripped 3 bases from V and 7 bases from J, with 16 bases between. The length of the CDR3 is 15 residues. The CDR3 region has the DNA TGTGCCAGTAGTATTGGCGCAGGGGCGAACCAGCCCCAGCATTTT. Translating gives CASSIGAGANQPQHF.

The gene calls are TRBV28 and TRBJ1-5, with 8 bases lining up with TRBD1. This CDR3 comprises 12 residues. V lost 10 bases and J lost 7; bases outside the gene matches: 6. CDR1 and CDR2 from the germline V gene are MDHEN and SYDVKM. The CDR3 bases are TGTGCCACCTTCACAGGGGGGCAGCCCCAGCATTTT. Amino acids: CATFTGGQPQHF.

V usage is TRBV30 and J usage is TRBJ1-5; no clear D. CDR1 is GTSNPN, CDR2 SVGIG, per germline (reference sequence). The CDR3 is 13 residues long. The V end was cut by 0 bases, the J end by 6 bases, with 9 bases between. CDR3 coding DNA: TGTGCCTGGAGTGTAACGGGGTCTCAGCCCCAGCATTTT. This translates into CAWSVTGSQPQHF.

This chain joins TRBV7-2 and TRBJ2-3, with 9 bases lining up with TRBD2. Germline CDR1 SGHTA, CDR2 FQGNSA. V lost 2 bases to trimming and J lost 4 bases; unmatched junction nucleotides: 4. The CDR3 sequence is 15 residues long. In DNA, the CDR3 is TGTGCCAGCAGCTTACGGCGGGGGGGCGCAGATACGCAGTATTTT. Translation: CASSLRRGGADTQYF.

The chain's CDR3 is CASSFVGTSGSGEQYF. Written as DNA, the CDR3 is TGTGCCAGCAGCTTTGTTGGGACTAGCGGGAGTGGAGAGCAGTACTTC. This chain joins TRBV5-8 and TRBJ2-7; 14 nucleotides agree with TRBD2. The CDR3 contains 16 residues. The germline V gene encodes CDR1 SGHTS and CDR2 YDEGEE. V trimming: 2 bases; J trimming: 7 bases; junction bases outside the gene matches: 8.

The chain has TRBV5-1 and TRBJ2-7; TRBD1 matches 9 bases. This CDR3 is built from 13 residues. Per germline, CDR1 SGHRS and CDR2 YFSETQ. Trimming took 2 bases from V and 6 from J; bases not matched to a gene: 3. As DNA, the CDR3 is TGCGCCAGCAGCTTCGGGACAGGGTTCGAGCAGTACTTC. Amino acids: CASSFGTGFEQYF. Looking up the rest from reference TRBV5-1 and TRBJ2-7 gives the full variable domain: KAGVTQTPRYLIKTRGQQVTLSCSPISGHRSVSWYQQTPGQGLQFLFEYFSETQRNKGNFPGRFSGRQFSNSRSEMNVSTLELGDSALYLCASSFGTGFEQYFGPGTRLTVT.

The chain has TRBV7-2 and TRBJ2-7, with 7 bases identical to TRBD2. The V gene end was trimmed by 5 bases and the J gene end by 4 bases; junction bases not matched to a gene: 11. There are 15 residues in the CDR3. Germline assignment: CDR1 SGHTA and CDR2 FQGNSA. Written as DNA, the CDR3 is TGTGCCAGCAGCCTTAACCCCTCTAGCGGATACGAGCAGTACTTC. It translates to CASSLNPSSGYEQYF.

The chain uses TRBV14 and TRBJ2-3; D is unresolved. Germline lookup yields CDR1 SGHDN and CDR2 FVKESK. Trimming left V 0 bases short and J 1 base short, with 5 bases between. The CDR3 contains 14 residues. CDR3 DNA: TGTGCCAGCAGCCAAGATCAAGGCACAGATACGCAGTATTTT. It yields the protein CASSQDQGTDTQYF.

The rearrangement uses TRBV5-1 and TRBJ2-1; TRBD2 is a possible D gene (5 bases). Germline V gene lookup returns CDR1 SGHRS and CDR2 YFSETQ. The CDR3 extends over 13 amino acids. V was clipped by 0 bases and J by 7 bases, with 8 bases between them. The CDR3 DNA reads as TGCGCCAGCAGCTTGGGAGGGTTAAATGAGCAGTTCTTC. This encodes CASSLGGLNEQFF. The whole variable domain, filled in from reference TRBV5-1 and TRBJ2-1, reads KAGVTQTPRYLIKTRGQQVTLSCSPISGHRSVSWYQQTPGQGLQFLFEYFSETQRNKGNFPGRFSGRQFSNSRSEMNVSTLELGDSALYLCASSLGGLNEQFFGPGTRLTVL.

The DNA of the CDR3 is TGTGCCAGCACCCCCCCTACGATGAACACTGAAGCTTTCTTT. Translating it yields CASTPPTMNTEAFF. This chain connects TRBV7-9 to TRBJ1-1; D gene unclear. Germline assignment: CDR1 SEHNR and CDR2 FQNEAQ (reference sequence). The V end was cut by 7 bases, the J end by 0 bases, with 12 bases between. The CDR3 is made up of 14 amino acids.